Each of the 6 T cell receptor beta chains below was sequenced from the same sample in a study of blood T cell repertoires in COVID-19. The data were produced by immunoSEQ multiplex PCR, yet TCRdb's version contains in-frame clones alone and is incomplete. The repertoire has 140,000 to 150,000 clones, around 87% of them found once; the top ten carry approximately 10%. The sequenced material came from PBMCs or T cells enriched from blood (not recorded which). The receptors derive from a man aged 60 to 75 who had recovered from COVID-19.

The chain combines TRBV24-1 with TRBJ2-1; TRBD2 matches 9 bases. Trimming removed 9 bases from V and 7 bases from J; junction bases left unmatched: 15. The CDR3 consists of 16 residues. The germline CDR1 and CDR2 sequences are KGHDR and SFDVKD. The CDR3 sequence: CATAAGGLSVGNEQFF. The CDR3 region has the DNA TGTGCCACCGCGGCGGGAGGGCTAAGCGTTGGTAATGAGCAGTTCTTC.

The chain combines TRBV7-6 with TRBJ1-1; 7 nucleotides match TRBD1. This CDR3 contains 15 residues. Germline CDR1 is SGHVS and CDR2 is FNYEAQ. The trim removed 3 bases at V and 0 bases at J, leaving 4 bases unmatched. CDR3 sequence reads: CASSLTGYMNTEAFF. In nucleotides, the CDR3 is TGTGCCAGCAGCTTGACAGGGTACATGAACACTGAAGCTTTCTTT.

The chain couples TRBV28 to TRBJ2-7; no reliable D call. Per germline, CDR1 MDHEN and CDR2 SYDVKM. V was cut by 4 bases and J by 7 bases, with 14 bases left in between. The CDR3 covers 13 residues. The CDR3 loop is CASSSLSNGEQYF. Written as DNA, the CDR3 is TGTGCCAGCAGTTCCCTCTCGAACGGGGAGCAGTACTTC.

The chain carries TRBV7-8 and TRBJ1-6; tentative D call: TRBD1 (6 bases). The ends were cut back, 3 bases at V and 9 bases at J, with 15 bases in the middle. The germline CDR1 and CDR2 sequences are SGHVS and FQNEAQ. There are 15 residues in the CDR3. The CDR3: CASSLLGAMGSPLHF. CDR3 bases: TGTGCCAGCAGCTTGCTGGGGGCGATGGGTTCACCCCTCCACTTT.

The chain combines TRBV5-1 with TRBJ2-3; TRBD2 agrees at 13 bases. V gave up 0 bases and J gave up 4 bases; unmatched junction bases: 5. This CDR3 has 17 amino acids. Germline V CDR1 and CDR2: SGHRS, YFSETQ. This chain's CDR3 is CASSLGTSGGGADTQYF. The CDR3 bases are TGCGCCAGCAGCTTGGGGACTAGCGGGGGAGGGGCAGATACGCAGTATTTT.

This clone was seen only once. The chain recombines TRBV6-5 with TRBJ2-7, with TRBD2 identical over 11 bases. Germline loops: CDR1 MNHEY, CDR2 SVGAGI. Trimming took 0 bases from V and 2 from J; bases not matched to a gene: 3. The CDR3 is 16 residues long. The CDR3 protein is CASSYSPTSGTYEQYF. CDR3 coding DNA: TGTGCCAGCAGTTACTCCCCGACTAGCGGGACCTACGAGCAGTACTTC.